This TCR beta chain was obtained from a study of monozygotic twins with inflammatory bowel disease. Overall study results and limits: IBD patients carried less diverse TCRbeta repertoires (inverse Simpson) than healthy co-twins. Distinct T cell subtypes could not be told apart.

This CDR3 spans 16 amino acids. The germline gives CDR1 LGHNA, CDR2 YNFKEQ. Concerning this clonotype: Its matching antigen is unknown.

Each CDR3 protein gets one entry in TCRdb, which reprocessed the 5' RACE reads and gives no DNA. This sample contains approximately 390,000 distinct CDR3 sequences. This chain joins TRBV4-2 and TRBJ2-3; TCRdb lists TRBD2, though no DNA is available to test this call. The sample taken for sequencing was blood. The receptor's source is a human donor with ulcerative colitis or Crohn's disease, or a healthy co-twin of an affected twin (not recorded which). The CDR3 sequence is CASSQDSGGFTDTQYF.